The sequence of this T cell receptor (beta chain) was determined in a study of PD-1 blockade in mismatch repair-deficient tumors. Findings and limits, study-wide: After pembrolizumab, tumor-resident clones rose rapidly, then generally contracted before radiologic responses.

Mismatch repair deficiency was confirmed in all patients, by PCR or immunohistochemistry. The TCR-sequenced patients were a few responders to pembrolizumab. The assay was immunoSEQ multiplex PCR, and TCRdb's table has in-frame clones only and misses some. The sample carries around 30,000 clones, 80% recorded once. Germline lookup yields CDR1 SGDLS and CDR2 YYNGEE. CDR3 length equals 15 residues. The V end was cut by 5 bases, the J end by 0 bases, with 12 bases between. Of note for this clone: Its matching antigen is unknown.

Sequences were derived from PBMCs, sampled less than 7 weeks after starting pembrolizumab. The receptor comes from an adult with mismatch repair-deficient cancer. The chain is built from TRBV9 and TRBJ2-1; no definite D call. CDR3 loop: CASSYDSGSYNEQFF. The CDR3 DNA reads as TGTGCCAGCAGTTACGACTCCGGCTCCTACAATGAGCAGTTCTTC.